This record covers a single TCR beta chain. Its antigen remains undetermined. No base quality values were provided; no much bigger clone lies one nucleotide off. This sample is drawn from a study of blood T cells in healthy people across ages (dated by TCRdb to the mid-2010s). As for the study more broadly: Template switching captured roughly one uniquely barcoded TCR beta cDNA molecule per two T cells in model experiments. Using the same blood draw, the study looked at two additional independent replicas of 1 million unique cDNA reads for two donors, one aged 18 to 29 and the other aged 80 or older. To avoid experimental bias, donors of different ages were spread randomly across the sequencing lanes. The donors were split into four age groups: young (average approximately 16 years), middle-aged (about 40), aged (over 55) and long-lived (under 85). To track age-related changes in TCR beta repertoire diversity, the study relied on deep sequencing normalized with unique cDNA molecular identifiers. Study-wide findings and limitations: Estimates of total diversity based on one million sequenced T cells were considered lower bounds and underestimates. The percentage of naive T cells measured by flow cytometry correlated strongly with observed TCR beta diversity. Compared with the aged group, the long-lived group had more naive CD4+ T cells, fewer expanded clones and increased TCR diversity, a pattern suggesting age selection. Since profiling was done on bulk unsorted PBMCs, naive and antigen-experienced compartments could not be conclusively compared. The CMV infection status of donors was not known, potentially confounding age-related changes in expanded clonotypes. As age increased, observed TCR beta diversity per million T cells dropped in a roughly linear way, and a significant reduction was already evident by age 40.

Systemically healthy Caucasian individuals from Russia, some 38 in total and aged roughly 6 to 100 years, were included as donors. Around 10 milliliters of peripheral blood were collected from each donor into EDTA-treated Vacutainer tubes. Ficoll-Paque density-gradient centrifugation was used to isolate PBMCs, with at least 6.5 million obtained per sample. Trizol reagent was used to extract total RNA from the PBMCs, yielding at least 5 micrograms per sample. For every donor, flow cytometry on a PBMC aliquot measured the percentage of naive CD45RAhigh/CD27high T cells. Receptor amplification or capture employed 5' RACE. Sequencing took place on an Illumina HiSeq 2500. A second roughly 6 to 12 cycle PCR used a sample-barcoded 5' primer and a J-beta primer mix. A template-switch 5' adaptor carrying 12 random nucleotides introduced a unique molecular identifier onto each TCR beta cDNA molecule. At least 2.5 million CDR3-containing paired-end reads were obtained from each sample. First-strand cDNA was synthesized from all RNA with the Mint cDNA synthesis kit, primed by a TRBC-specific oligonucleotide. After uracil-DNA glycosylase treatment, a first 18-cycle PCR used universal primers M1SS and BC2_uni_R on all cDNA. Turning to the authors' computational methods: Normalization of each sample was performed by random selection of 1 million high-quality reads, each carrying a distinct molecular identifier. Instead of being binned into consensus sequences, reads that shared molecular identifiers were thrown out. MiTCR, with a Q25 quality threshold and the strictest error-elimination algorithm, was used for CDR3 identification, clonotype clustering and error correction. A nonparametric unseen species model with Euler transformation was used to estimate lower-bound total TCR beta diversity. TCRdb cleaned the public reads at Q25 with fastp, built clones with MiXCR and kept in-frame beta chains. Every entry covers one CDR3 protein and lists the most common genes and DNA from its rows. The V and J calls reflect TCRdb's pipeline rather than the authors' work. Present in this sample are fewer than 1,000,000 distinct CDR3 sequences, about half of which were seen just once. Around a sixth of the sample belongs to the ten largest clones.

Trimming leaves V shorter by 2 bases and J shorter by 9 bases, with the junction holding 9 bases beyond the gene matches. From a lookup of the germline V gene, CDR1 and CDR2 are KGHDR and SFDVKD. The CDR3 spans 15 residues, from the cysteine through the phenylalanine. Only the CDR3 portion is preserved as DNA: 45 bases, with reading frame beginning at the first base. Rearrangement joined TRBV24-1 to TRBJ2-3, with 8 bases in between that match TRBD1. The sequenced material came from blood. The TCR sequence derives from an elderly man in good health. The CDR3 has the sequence CATSDSGTGLATQYF. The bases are TGTGCCACCAGTGATTCCGGGACAGGTTTAGCAACGCAGTATTTT.